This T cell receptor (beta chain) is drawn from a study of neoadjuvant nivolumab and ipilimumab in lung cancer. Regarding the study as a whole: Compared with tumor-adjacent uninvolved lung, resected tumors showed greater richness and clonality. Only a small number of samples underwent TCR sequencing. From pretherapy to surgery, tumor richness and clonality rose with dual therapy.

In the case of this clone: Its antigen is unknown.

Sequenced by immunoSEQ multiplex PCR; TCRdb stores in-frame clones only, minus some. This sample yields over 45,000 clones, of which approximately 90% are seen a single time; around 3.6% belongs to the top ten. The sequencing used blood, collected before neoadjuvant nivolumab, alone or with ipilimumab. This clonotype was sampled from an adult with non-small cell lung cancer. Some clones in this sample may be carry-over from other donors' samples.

CDR3 sequence (DNA): TGTGCCAGCTGTAAGGGGCAGACTGGGAACACTGAAGCTTTCTTT. Its translation: CASCKGQTGNTEAFF. This chain joins TRBV6-1 and TRBJ1-1, with a tentative D call TRBD1 (5 bases). The CDR3 totals 15 residues. The V end was cut by 8 bases, the J end by 1 base, with 17 bases between. Germline values: CDR1 MNHNS, CDR2 SASEGT.